These 3 T cell receptor beta chains were all obtained from the same sample, sequenced in a study of cytomegalovirus exposure and HLA in healthy donors. PCR employed 60 Vbeta and 13 Jbeta primers. TCRdb keeps only in-frame clones here, not all; method: immunoSEQ multiplex PCR. The repertoire includes some 160,000 clones, around three quarters of them detected once, and 1.6% sits in the top ten. The material sequenced was PBMCs. The source is a woman in her twenties or thirties in good health and CMV-seronegative.

This clone was detected a few times. The same CDR3 can be traced to other DNA sequences in this sample. The rearrangement links TRBV5-4 to TRBJ1-1; D is unresolved. The V gene lost 2 bases and the J gene lost 1 base, with 6 bases spanning the gap. Germline V CDR1 and CDR2: SGHNT, YYREEE (reference sequence). CDR3 length: 13 amino acids. CDR3 bases: TGTGCCAGCAGCTTACGGGGGAACACTGAAGCTTTCTTT. Protein product: CASSLRGNTEAFF.

The J gene is TRBJ1-1, the V gene TRBV25-1; D not resolved. V was shortened by 3 bases and J by 1 base, with 6 bases between the two germline ends. Germline CDR1 MGHDK, CDR2 SYGVNS. The CDR3 is made up of 13 amino acids. The CDR3 coding sequence is TGTGCCAGCAGTGATCCGGGGAACACTGAAGCTTTCTTT. Encoded protein: CASSDPGNTEAFF.

J is TRBJ1-2 and V is TRBV11-1, with a tentative D call TRBD1 (6 bases). Trimming took 6 bases from V and 2 from J, leaving 10 bases between them. Germline V gene lookup returns CDR1 SGHAT and CDR2 FQDESV (reference sequence). The CDR3 contains 13 residues. CDR3 DNA sequence: TGTGCCAGCAGTTATACAGGGAACTATGGCTACACCTTC. This encodes CASSYTGNYGYTF.